A single sample is the source of the 8 T cell receptor beta chains below, sequenced in a study of cytotoxic CD8 clonotypes in ibrutinib-treated CLL. The method was immunoSEQ multiplex PCR; TCRdb's version includes in-frame clones alone and lacks a portion of them. The table has 300,000 to 350,000 clones, approximately 80% seen once. The input for sequencing was PBMCs, taken before ibrutinib treatment. The source of these receptors is a human donor with chronic lymphocytic leukemia.

CDR3 residues: CASSSGHNTDTQYF. The CDR3 DNA sequence: TGCGCCAGCAGCTCGGGACACAACACAGATACGCAGTATTTT. The chain uses TRBV5-1 and TRBJ2-3; perhaps TRBD1 as D (6 bases). Looked up from germline, CDR1 is SGHRS and CDR2 is YFSETQ. The CDR3 covers 14 residues. V was pared by 3 bases and J by 2 bases, with 10 bases between.

CDR3 DNA sequence: TGTGCCAGCAGACGGCTGGGTATGAACACTGAAGCTTTCTTT. Its protein product is CASRRLGMNTEAFF. This chain uses TRBV28 with TRBJ1-1; D call uncertain. Trimming stripped 6 bases from V and 0 bases from J, with 11 bases between. The germline V gene encodes CDR1 MDHEN and CDR2 SYDVKM. The length of the CDR3 is 14 residues.

The gene calls are TRBV27 and TRBJ2-2, with D uncertain. V was trimmed by 4 bases and J by 5 bases, leaving 5 bases between them. Germline values: CDR1 MNHEY, CDR2 SMNVEV (reference sequence). The CDR3 totals 12 residues. The CDR3 nucleotides read TGTGCCAGCAGTTACAGAACCGGGGAGCTGTTTTTT. It translates to CASSYRTGELFF.

The chain recombines TRBV30 with TRBJ2-5; a possible D gene is TRBD1 (5 bases). The CDR3 extends over 13 amino acids. Germline V gives CDR1 GTSNPN, CDR2 SVGIG (reference sequence). V was clipped by 2 bases and J by 4 bases, with 11 bases between them. CDR3 protein: CAWSNLGPETQYF. For the CDR3, the DNA is TGTGCCTGGAGTAACCTGGGGCCAGAGACCCAGTACTTC. The full variable domain, rest sourced from reference TRBV30 and TRBJ2-5, is SQTIHQWPATLVQPVGSPLSLECTVEGTSNPNLYWYRQAAGRGLQLLFYSVGIGQISSEVPQNLSASRPQDRQFILSSKKLLLSDSGFYLCAWSNLGPETQYFGPGTRLLVL.

This clone was counted a few times. The chain carries TRBV19 and TRBJ2-1; tentative D call: TRBD2 (5 bases). The CDR3 sequence is 13 residues long. Germline CDR1 and CDR2: LNHDA and SQIVND (reference sequence). Deletions cut 1 base from V and 8 bases from J, with 9 bases between. The CDR3 region has the DNA TGTGCCAGTAGTATAGTTCCTAGCTATGAGCAGTTCTTC. This sequence encodes CASSIVPSYEQFF.

The chain is built from TRBV7-2 and TRBJ2-4; the D is unclear. V lost 5 bases to trimming and J lost 1 base, with 12 bases between them. Germline V gene lookup returns CDR1 SGHTA and CDR2 FQGNSA. The CDR3 sequence is 15 residues long. This chain's CDR3 is CASSAALHAKNIQYF. CDR3 nucleotide sequence: TGTGCCAGCAGCGCAGCCTTACACGCCAAAAACATTCAGTACTTC.

V gene TRBV18 combines with J gene TRBJ2-1; D remains unclear. Trimming took 2 bases from V and 2 from J, leaving 10 bases between them. CDR1 and CDR2 from the germline V gene are KGHSH and LQKENI. This CDR3 spans 15 amino acids. This CDR3 reads CASSPMYRTYNEQFF. The CDR3 nucleotides read TGTGCCAGCTCACCAATGTACAGAACCTACAATGAGCAGTTCTTC.

CDR3 coding DNA: TGCGCCAGCAGCTTGGAAGGTCAGGGGGCAGTGGAGACCCAGTACTTC. Its translation: CASSLEGQGAVETQYF. The rearrangement uses TRBV5-1 and TRBJ2-5, with TRBD1 matching over 8 bases. Germline lookup yields CDR1 SGHRS and CDR2 YFSETQ. J lost 5 bases, V lost 0 bases, and 9 bases had no gene match. The CDR3 covers 16 residues.